This TCR beta chain was profiled in a study of cytomegalovirus exposure and HLA in healthy donors. Study as a whole: Roughly 180 million T cells yielded approximately 100 million unique TCR beta sequences, as an earlier analysis found.

Amplification used 60 Vbeta primers and 13 Jbeta primers. Assay used: immunoSEQ multiplex PCR; TCRdb lists only in-frame clones, some missing. Here the sample spans about 93,000 clones, around 80% being singletons. Findings and limits, study-wide: As confirmed in vitro, a few CMV-associated chains were specific for CMV antigens.

The germline CDR1 and CDR2 sequences are SGHTA and FQGNSA. Germline trimming cut 6 bases from V and 3 bases from J; bases unmatched to any gene: 13. CDR3 size: 18 residues. In regard to this clone: Its specificity is unknown.

This receptor was taken from a young man in good health and CMV-seronegative. The sequenced material came from PBMCs. The chain has TRBV7-2 and TRBJ2-5; 13 bases line up with TRBD2. In nucleotides, the CDR3 is TGTGCCAGCAGGGTGGGGACTAGCGGGGTGATGTGGGAAGAGACCCAGTACTTC. This sequence encodes CASRVGTSGVMWEETQYF.